These 3 T cell receptor beta chains came from one sample sequenced in a study of cytomegalovirus exposure and HLA in healthy donors. A multiplex PCR was run with 60 Vbeta primers and 13 Jbeta primers. The assay was immunoSEQ multiplex PCR, and TCRdb's table has in-frame clones only and misses some. This sample has fewer than 120,000 clones, with more than 75% found just once. Material: PBMCs. The receptors here all came from a man aged 35 to 55 in good health and CMV-seronegative.

The J gene is TRBJ2-1, the V gene TRBV6-5; D gene ambiguous. V lost 0 bases and J lost 0, with 9 bases in between. Per the germline V gene, CDR1 is MNHEY and CDR2 is SVGAGI. The CDR3 spans 16 residues. The CDR3 coding sequence is TGTGCCAGCAGTTACTCCGGCAGGTTCTCCTACAATGAGCAGTTCTTC. Its protein is CASSYSGRFSYNEQFF.

The rearrangement joins TRBV29-1 to TRBJ1-2; D gene uncertain. With 4 bases removed from V and 7 bases from J, the gap between germline ends came to 13 bases. CDR1 and CDR2 (germline): SQVTM, ANQGSEA. CDR3 length: 12 amino acids. CDR3 amino acids: CSVGELRGGYTF. CDR3 DNA sequence: TGCAGCGTTGGGGAACTTCGGGGTGGCTACACCTTC.

The chain employs TRBV9 and TRBJ2-1, with 7 bases that match TRBD1. With V trimmed by 2 bases and J by 7 bases, 9 bases remained unmatched. There are 15 residues in the CDR3. Germline V lookup: CDR1 SGDLS, CDR2 YYNGEE. The CDR3 region is CASSVRQGTQNEQFF. The CDR3 region has the DNA TGTGCCAGCAGCGTCAGACAGGGCACCCAAAATGAGCAGTTCTTC.